These T cell receptor beta chains were read from a single sample in a study of glioma-infiltrating T cells after dendritic cell vaccination. Sequencing used immunoSEQ multiplex PCR; TCRdb keeps in-frame clones, though not all of them. The data contain fewer than 85,000 clones, around nine tenths of them singletons. The sequencing used blood, collected after dendritic cell vaccination. Receptor source: a human donor with glioblastoma. The CDR3 runs from the conserved cysteine through the conserved F or W. Fields, in order: CDR3 length, V gene, CDR3 protein.

>13|TRBV7-9
CASSPRHVYGYTF
>16|TRBV28
CASSEDSVSYNSPLHF
>15|TRBV5-5
CASSYGDRGTDTQYF
>15|TRBV11-2
CASSPGGRTDSPLHF
>14|TRBV18
CASSPDSYGNTIYF
>15|TRBV25-1
CASSVYGGAEDTQYF
>13|TRBV11-3
CASSPRGVEKLFF
>15|TRBV19
CASSNFRGLGTEAFF
>18|TRBV5-1
CASSSTSGGPWNTDTQYF
>13|TRBV19
CASGTPVGDTQYF
>16|TRBV2
CASSAGLAGKGETQYF
>14|TRBV5-6
CASSPGQTQETQYF
>14|TRBV7-2
CASSLQGAQKTQYF
>16|TRBV4-3
CASSQDRGGNFYGYTF
>15|TRBV5-5
CASSWGGHLNTEAFF
>15|TRBV1
CTRKEGHFSYNEQFF
>15|TRBV11-3
CASSLLWSVNTEAFF
>16|TRBV6-1
CASSENRGKGYNEQFF
>13|TRBV6-1
CASSPWEGVHEFF
>15|TRBV7-2
CASSWNRGHQETQYF
>15|TRBV6-1
CASSRGQLLNQPQHF
>14|TRBV7-9
CASSLSGSRVEQFF
>14|TRBV6-5
CASRPGPEGYGYTF
>14|TRBV6-5
CASSTWTGGYGYTF
>14|TRBV5-4
CASSLGQGADTQYF
>15|TRBV5-1
CASSLEAGNNQPQHF
>17|TRBV5-4
CASSLDRESSRLAGYTF
>13|TRBV27
CASSLSETGGYTF
>15|TRBV19
CASSTRDRRNEKLFF
>13|TRBV27
CASSPRDREGYTF
>13|TRBV12-5
CASSRGENNEQFF
>16|TRBV25-1
CASTPLVGGITGELFF
>15|TRBV5-5
CASTQPGTVRNGYTF
>15|TRBV7-6
CASSLKGQGTTEAFF
>13|TRBV2
CASRGQERGEQYF
>12|TRBV5-1
CASGGSTYEQYF
>16|TRBV11-2
CASSFLGGGIQETQYF
>14|TRBV5-1
CASSPTGMNTEAFF
>14|TRBV5-1
CASSPGWEGEKLFF
>17|TRBV11-2
CAIWRRGGGRAKNIQYF
>16|TRBV4-1
CASSPFSGRGTDTQYF
>12|TRBV29-1
CSVEGLGNTIYF